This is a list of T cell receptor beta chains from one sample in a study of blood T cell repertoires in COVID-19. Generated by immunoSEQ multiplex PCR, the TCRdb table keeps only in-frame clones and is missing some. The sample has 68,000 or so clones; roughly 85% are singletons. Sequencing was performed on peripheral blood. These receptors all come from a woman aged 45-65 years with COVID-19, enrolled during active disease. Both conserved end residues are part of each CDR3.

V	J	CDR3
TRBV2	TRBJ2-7	CASSKQGASYEQYF
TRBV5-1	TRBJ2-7	CASSLVMGRGRPYEQYF
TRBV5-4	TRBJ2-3	CASSTWLADTQYF
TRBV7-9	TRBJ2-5	CASSSRSQETQYF
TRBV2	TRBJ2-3	CASSEWVTSGGFRKRTDTQYF
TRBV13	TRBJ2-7	CASHGWVEPKREQYF
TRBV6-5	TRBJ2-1	CASSISGYNEQFF
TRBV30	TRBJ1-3	CAWSVSVSGNTIYF
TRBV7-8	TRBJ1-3	CASRRDRERARSGNTIYF
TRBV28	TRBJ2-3	CASSPMGGGDTQYF
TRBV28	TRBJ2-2	CASFSLANTGELFF
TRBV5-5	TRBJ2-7	CASSQGLVSEQYF
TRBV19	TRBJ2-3	CASSGESGRAGHPSTDTQYF
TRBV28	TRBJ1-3	CATSRQGNTIYF
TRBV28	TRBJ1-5	CASSSTQTGEYQPQHF
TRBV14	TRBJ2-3	CASSRGVDTDTQYF
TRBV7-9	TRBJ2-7	CASSSHRLPYEQYF
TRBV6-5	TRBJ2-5	CASSYSTGTGETQYF